This T cell receptor beta chain was identified during a study of cytomegalovirus exposure and HLA in healthy donors. About this clone: Antigen: not known.

Notes on the study in general: In vitro experiments confirmed that a few CMV-associated chains were specific for CMV antigens. Follow-up analysis seemed to connect common viral pathogens with several of the most significant clusters identified. It has been reported that TCR beta sequences accurately predicted the HLA-A and HLA-B alleles of most subjects. The productive fraction for most TCR beta V segments was about 90% or about 30% in an earlier analysis.

Primers for the PCR totalled 60 Vbeta and 13 Jbeta. Method: immunoSEQ multiplex PCR; TCRdb's copy keeps in-frame clones and lacks some. The table lists roughly 120,000 clones, approximately 80% of them singletons. The CDR3 is made up of 13 amino acids. Germline CDR1 and CDR2: SGHNT and YYREEE (reference sequence). Trimming shortened V by 2 bases and J by 11 bases, and 16 bases separated the two germline ends. The clonotype originates from a human donor in good health. J is TRBJ1-1 and V is TRBV5-4; D is possibly TRBD1 (6 bases). Specimen: PBMCs. CDR3 sequence (DNA): TGTGCCAGCAGCTTACAGGGTCCTGGGGAGGCTTTCTTT. This sequence encodes CASSLQGPGEAFF.